The 2 T cell receptor beta chains reported below all come from one sample, sequenced in a study of blood T cell repertoires in COVID-19. Here immunoSEQ multiplex PCR was the method, and the copy in TCRdb shows in-frame clones only, minus some. The sample has some 200,000 clones, around 86% seen once; the top ten hold approximately 5%. Input material: peripheral blood. Receptor source: a woman aged 70 to 79 with COVID-19, enrolled during active disease.

V and J are TRBV7-9 and TRBJ2-3; possible D gene TRBD2, 6 bases. V was shortened by 5 bases and J by 7 bases, with 13 bases between the two germline ends. Germline CDR1 reads SEHNR; CDR2 reads FQNEAQ (reference sequence). CDR3 length: 13 amino acids. CDR3 DNA: TGTGCCAGCAGCAACCGGGAGCTACATACGCAGTATTTT. As protein: CASSNRELHTQYF.

The chain uses TRBV30 and TRBJ2-1, with D possibly being TRBD2 (5 bases). The germline CDR1 and CDR2 sequences are GTSNPN and SVGIG (reference sequence). The CDR3 totals 14 residues. The ends were cut back, 0 bases at V and 6 bases at J, with 12 bases in the middle. Here the CDR3 reads CAWSVRVGSNEQFF. The CDR3 bases are TGTGCCTGGAGTGTACGGGTAGGGAGCAATGAGCAGTTCTTC.